This T cell receptor beta chain derives from a study of T cell responses to AZD1222 COVID-19 vaccine. Measured with immunoSEQ multiplex PCR; TCRdb has only the in-frame clones, and not every one. The sample lists roughly 150,000 clones; 80% to 95% were seen once. Germline-derived CDR1 and CDR2 are LGHDT and YNNKEL (reference sequence). Germline trimming cut 4 bases from V and 3 bases from J; bases unmatched to any gene: 11. This CDR3 has 16 residues. The input for sequencing was peripheral blood, taken 28 days after the second AZD1222 dose. The source of this sequence is an adult who received the AZD1222 COVID-19 vaccine. The chain recombines TRBV3-1 (or the pseudogene TRBV3-2) with TRBJ2-7, with TRBD1 matching 8 bases. CDR3 nucleotide sequence: TGTGCCAGCAGCCCCATATTACAGGGGGGATTCTACGAGCAGTACTTC. It yields the protein CASSPILQGGFYEQYF.